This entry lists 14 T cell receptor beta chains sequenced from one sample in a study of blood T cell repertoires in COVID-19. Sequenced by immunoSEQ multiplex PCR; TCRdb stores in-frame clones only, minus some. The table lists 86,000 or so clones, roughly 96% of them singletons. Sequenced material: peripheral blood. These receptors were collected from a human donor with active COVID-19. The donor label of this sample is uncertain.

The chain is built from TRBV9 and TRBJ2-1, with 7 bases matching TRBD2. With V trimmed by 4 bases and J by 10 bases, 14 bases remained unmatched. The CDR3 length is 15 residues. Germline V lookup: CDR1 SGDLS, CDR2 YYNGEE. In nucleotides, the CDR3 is TGTGCCAGCAGCCCTAGTGGGGCGGGAGATCGCGAGCAGTTCTTC. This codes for CASSPSGAGDREQFF.

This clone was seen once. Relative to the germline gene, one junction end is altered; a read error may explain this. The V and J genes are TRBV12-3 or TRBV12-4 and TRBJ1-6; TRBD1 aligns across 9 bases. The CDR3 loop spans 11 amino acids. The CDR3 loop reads CASRGTGLEVF. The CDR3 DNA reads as TGTGCCAGCAGGGGGACAGGGCTCGAGGTCTTT.

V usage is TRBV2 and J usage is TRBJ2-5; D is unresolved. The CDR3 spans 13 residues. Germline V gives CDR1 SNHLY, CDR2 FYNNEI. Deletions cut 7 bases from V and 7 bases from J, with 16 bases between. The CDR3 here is CASTLTLTGTQYF. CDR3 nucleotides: TGTGCCAGCACCCTGACCCTTACGGGGACCCAGTACTTC.

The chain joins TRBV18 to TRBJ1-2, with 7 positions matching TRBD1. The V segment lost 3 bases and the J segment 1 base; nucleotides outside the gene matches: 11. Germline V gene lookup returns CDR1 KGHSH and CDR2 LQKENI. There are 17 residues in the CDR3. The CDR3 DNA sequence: TGTGCCAGCTCACCCCTTGCCCAGACAGGGAATAACTATGGCTACACCTTC. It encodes CASSPLAQTGNNYGYTF.

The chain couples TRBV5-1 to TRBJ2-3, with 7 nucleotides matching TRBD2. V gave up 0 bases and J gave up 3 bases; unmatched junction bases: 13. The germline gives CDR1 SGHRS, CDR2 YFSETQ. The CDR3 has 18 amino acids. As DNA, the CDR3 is TGCGCCAGCAGCTTGGGTCGAGCGGGGTATACTGAGACAGATACGCAGTATTTT. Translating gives CASSLGRAGYTETDTQYF. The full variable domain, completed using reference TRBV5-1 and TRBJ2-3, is KAGVTQTPRYLIKTRGQQVTLSCSPISGHRSVSWYQQTPGQGLQFLFEYFSETQRNKGNFPGRFSGRQFSNSRSEMNVSTLELGDSALYLCASSLGRAGYTETDTQYFGPGTRLTVL.

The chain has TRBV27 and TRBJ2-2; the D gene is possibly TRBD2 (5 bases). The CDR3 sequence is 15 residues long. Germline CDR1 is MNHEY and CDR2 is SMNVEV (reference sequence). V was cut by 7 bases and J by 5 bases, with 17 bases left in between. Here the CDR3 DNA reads TGTGCCAGCAACTTGTTGGAGGTCCCGACCGGGGAGCTGTTTTTT. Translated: CASNLLEVPTGELFF.

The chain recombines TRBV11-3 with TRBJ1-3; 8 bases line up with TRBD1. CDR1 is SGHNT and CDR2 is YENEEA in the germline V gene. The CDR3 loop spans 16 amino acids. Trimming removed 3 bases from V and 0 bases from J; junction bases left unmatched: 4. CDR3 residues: CASSFETGGSGNTIYF. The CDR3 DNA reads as TGTGCCAGCAGCTTCGAAACAGGGGGCTCTGGAAACACCATATATTTT.

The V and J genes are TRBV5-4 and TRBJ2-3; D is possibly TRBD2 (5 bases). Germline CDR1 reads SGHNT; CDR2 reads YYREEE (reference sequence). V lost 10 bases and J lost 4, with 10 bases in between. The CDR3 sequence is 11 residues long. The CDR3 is CAARTADTQYF. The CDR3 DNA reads TGTGCCGCCCGGACTGCAGATACGCAGTATTTT.

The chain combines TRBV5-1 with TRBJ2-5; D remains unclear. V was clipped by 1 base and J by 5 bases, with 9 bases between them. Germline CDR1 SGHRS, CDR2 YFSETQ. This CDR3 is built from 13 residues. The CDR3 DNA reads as TGCGCCAGCAGCTTGAAGATACGGGAGACCCAGTACTTC. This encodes CASSLKIRETQYF.

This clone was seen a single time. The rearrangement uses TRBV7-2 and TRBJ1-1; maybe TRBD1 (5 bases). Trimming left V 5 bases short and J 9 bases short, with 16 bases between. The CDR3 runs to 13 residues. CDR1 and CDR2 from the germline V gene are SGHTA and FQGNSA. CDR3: CASSPGGTGKAFF. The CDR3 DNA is TGTGCCAGCAGCCCGGGGGGGACGGGGAAAGCTTTCTTT. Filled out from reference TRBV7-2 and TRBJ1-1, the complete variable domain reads GAGVSQSPSNKVTEKGKDVELRCDPISGHTALYWYRQSLGQGLEFLIYFQGNSAPDKSGLPSDRFSAERTGGSVSTLTIQRTQQEDSAVYLCASSPGGTGKAFFGQGTRLTVV.

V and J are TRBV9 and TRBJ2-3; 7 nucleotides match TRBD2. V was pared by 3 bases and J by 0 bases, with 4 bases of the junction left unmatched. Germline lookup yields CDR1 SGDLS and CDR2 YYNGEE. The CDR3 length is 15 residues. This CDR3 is CASSASGPSTDTQYF. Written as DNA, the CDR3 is TGTGCCAGCAGCGCTAGCGGTCCTAGCACAGATACGCAGTATTTT.

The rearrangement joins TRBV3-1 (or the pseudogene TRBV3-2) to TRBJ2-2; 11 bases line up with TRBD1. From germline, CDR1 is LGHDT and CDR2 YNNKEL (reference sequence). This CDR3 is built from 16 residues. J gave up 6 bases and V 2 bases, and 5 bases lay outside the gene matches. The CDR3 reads CASSQTGTGGAGELFF. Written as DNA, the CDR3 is TGTGCCAGCAGCCAAACCGGGACAGGGGGTGCCGGGGAGCTGTTTTTT.

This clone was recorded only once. CDR3 DNA: TGTGCCAGCAGTGACTCGAGGAAGGGGGCGAACACTGAAGCTTTCTTT. This gives the protein CASSDSRKGANTEAFF. The chain carries TRBV6-4 and TRBJ1-1; TRBD1 matches 7 bases. Germline V CDR1 and CDR2: MRHNA, SNTAGT. Trimming at V came to 0 bases and at J to 1 base, leaving 5 bases not matched to a gene. The CDR3 consists of 16 residues.

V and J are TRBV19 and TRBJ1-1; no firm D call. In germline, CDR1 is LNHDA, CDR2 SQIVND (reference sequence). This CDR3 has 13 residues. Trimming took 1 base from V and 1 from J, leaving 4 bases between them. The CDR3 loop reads CASSIGANTEAFF. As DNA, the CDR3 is TGTGCCAGTAGTATAGGAGCGAACACTGAAGCTTTCTTT. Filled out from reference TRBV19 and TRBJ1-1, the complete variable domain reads DGGITQSPKYLFRKEGQNVTLSCEQNLNHDAMYWYRQDPGQGLRLIYYSQIVNDFQKGDIAEGYSVSREKKESFPLTVTSAQKNPTAFYLCASSIGANTEAFFGQGTRLTVV.